These T cell receptor beta chains were read from a single sample in a study of blood T cells in healthy people across ages. From the 5' RACE reads, TCRdb called clonotypes with MiXCR, one entry per CDR3 protein. The data contain 380,000 or so distinct CDR3 sequences, 45% to 60% of them seen just once; the ten biggest clones take up 50% to 65%. The sequencing sample was made of blood. These receptors were taken from a man aged 55 to 70 in good health. Both conserved end residues are part of each CDR3.

v_call: TRBV13; j_call: TRBJ2-7; cdr3_aa: CASSSLRADSARGSYEQYF
v_call: TRBV20-1; j_call: TRBJ2-1; cdr3_aa: CSAYSVSSYNEQFF
v_call: TRBV6-2/TRBV6-3; j_call: TRBJ1-1; cdr3_aa: CASSYPTGSTDTEAFF
v_call: TRBV7-9; j_call: TRBJ2-5; cdr3_aa: CASSTRSQETQYF
v_call: TRBV7-2; j_call: TRBJ2-3; cdr3_aa: CASSLQGQGGTDTQYF
v_call: TRBV20-1; j_call: TRBJ1-2; cdr3_aa: CSARRTGGGYTF
v_call: TRBV24-1; j_call: TRBJ2-7; cdr3_aa: CATSVPEQYF
v_call: TRBV7-6; j_call: TRBJ2-7; cdr3_aa: CASSESRATYEQYF
v_call: TRBV28; j_call: TRBJ2-7; cdr3_aa: CASKVLGDEQYF
v_call: TRBV30; j_call: TRBJ2-1; cdr3_aa: CAWSRQGSQETQFF
v_call: TRBV24-1; j_call: TRBJ2-1; cdr3_aa: CATSDPTGEAYNEQFF
v_call: TRBV11-3; j_call: TRBJ2-1; cdr3_aa: CASSFDAGYNEQFF
v_call: TRBV19; j_call: TRBJ2-6; cdr3_aa: CASRNPGAAGANVLTF
v_call: TRBV3-1; j_call: TRBJ2-1; cdr3_aa: CASSQLRRGDWDEQFF
v_call: TRBV5-5; j_call: TRBJ1-2; cdr3_aa: CASGGTGQLYGYTF
v_call: TRBV7-2; j_call: .; cdr3_aa: CASSLERGGYNEQYF
v_call: TRBV7-9; j_call: TRBJ2-7; cdr3_aa: CASSHQGGGSYEQYF
v_call: TRBV5-1; j_call: TRBJ1-6; cdr3_aa: CASSLEGQGSPLHF
v_call: TRBV20-1; j_call: TRBJ1-2; cdr3_aa: CSARDERGAKGYTF
v_call: TRBV20-1; j_call: TRBJ2-5; cdr3_aa: CSASPIGFRETQYF
v_call: TRBV20-1; j_call: TRBJ2-7; cdr3_aa: CSATRTRPPNEQYF
v_call: TRBV4-2; j_call: TRBJ2-3; cdr3_aa: CASSQDSAQDTQYF
v_call: TRBV29-1; j_call: TRBJ2-6; cdr3_aa: CSVESGSGANVLTF
v_call: TRBV6-1; j_call: TRBJ2-5; cdr3_aa: CASRGTSGAQETQYF
v_call: TRBV11-3; j_call: TRBJ2-1; cdr3_aa: CASRGHGREQFF
v_call: TRBV27; j_call: TRBJ2-1; cdr3_aa: CASSPDLGGAVYNEQFF
v_call: TRBV5-6; j_call: TRBJ2-7; cdr3_aa: CASSVGGGKHYEQYF
v_call: TRBV5-1; j_call: TRBJ2-7; cdr3_aa: CASSADRGRNEQYF
v_call: TRBV20-1; j_call: TRBJ2-1; cdr3_aa: CSARKDRYNGQFF
v_call: TRBV23-1; j_call: .; cdr3_aa: CASAHRGLGETQYF
v_call: TRBV6-6; j_call: TRBJ2-1; cdr3_aa: CASSAGGGGNEQFF
v_call: TRBV12-3/TRBV12-4; j_call: TRBJ2-1; cdr3_aa: CASSLAGARFF
v_call: TRBV20-1; j_call: .; cdr3_aa: CSAPSGVSYEQYF
v_call: TRBV21-1; j_call: TRBJ2-3; cdr3_aa: CASSADRTGTQYF
v_call: TRBV3-1; j_call: .; cdr3_aa: CASSSAGIGKPEQYF
v_call: TRBV28; j_call: TRBJ2-3; cdr3_aa: CASTRQGNTDTQYF
v_call: TRBV12-3/TRBV12-4; j_call: TRBJ2-3; cdr3_aa: CASSFYGGTSGDTEYF
v_call: TRBV10-3; j_call: TRBJ2-7; cdr3_aa: CAISENAYEQYF
v_call: TRBV30; j_call: TRBJ2-7; cdr3_aa: CAWSIQGYEQYF
v_call: TRBV19; j_call: TRBJ1-5; cdr3_aa: CASSIMGNSNQPQHF
v_call: TRBV24-1; j_call: .; cdr3_aa: CATSDLLTGETQYF
v_call: TRBV2; j_call: TRBJ2-1; cdr3_aa: CASRYTSGMMNEQFF
v_call: TRBV4-3; j_call: TRBJ2-7; cdr3_aa: CASSQDTSGYEQYF
v_call: TRBV6-1; j_call: TRBJ2-4; cdr3_aa: CASSEGRQNIQYF
v_call: TRBV12-3/TRBV12-4; j_call: TRBJ2-7; cdr3_aa: CASSLGQGVSYEQYF